Below, 9 T cell receptor beta chains from the same sample are listed, as sequenced in a study of blood T cell repertoires in COVID-19 (dated by TCRdb to the early 2020s). Library preparation was by the immunoSEQ multiplex PCR assay. TCRdb stores this immuneACCESS table with in-frame sequences only. Part of the clones is absent; in the studies checked, under half of the shortfall reflects unresolved V genes, and no reason is known for the rest. This sample comprises 100,000 to 120,000 clones, about 75% of them detected only once. The ten most abundant clones make up roughly 17% of the sample. Material: peripheral blood. The receptors come from a woman aged 80 or older with active or convalescent COVID-19.

The chain is built from TRBV4-2 and TRBJ1-1, with D maybe TRBD1 (6 bases). CDR3 length: 15 residues. CDR1 is LGHNA, CDR2 YNFKEQ, per germline. Trimming pared 4 bases from V and 0 bases from J, leaving 12 bases between. CDR3 DNA sequence: TGTGCCAGCAGCCCATTACAGGGTATGAACACTGAAGCTTTCTTT. Translation gives CASSPLQGMNTEAFF.

V gene TRBV7-9 combines with J gene TRBJ2-1; 9 bases agree with TRBD1. The CDR3 loop spans 17 amino acids. V lost 2 bases, J lost 4 bases, and 9 bases stayed unmatched. From germline, CDR1 is SEHNR and CDR2 FQNEAQ (reference sequence). CDR3 nucleotide sequence: TGTGCCAGCAGCTTACGTCGACCGGGACAGGGATACAATGAGCAGTTCTTC. As protein: CASSLRRPGQGYNEQFF.

The chain employs TRBV27 and TRBJ2-2, with D uncertain. V gave up 1 base and J gave up 2 bases, with 8 bases separating them. This CDR3 region has 15 residues. Germline loops: CDR1 MNHEY, CDR2 SMNVEV (reference sequence). The CDR3 sequence is CASSLFRLNTGELFF. The CDR3 nucleotides read TGTGCCAGCAGTTTATTCAGGCTTAACACCGGGGAGCTGTTTTTT.

CDR3 in amino acids: CASSLVSGSRIYNEQFF. The CDR3 bases are TGCGCCAGCAGCTTGGTTAGCGGGAGTAGAATTTACAATGAGCAGTTCTTC. The chain recombines TRBV5-1 with TRBJ2-1; 9 bases map to TRBD2. CDR1 and CDR2 from the germline V gene are SGHRS and YFSETQ. The CDR3 has 17 amino acids. V gave up 0 bases and J gave up 4 bases; unmatched junction bases: 8. The full variable domain, in which reference TRBV5-1 and TRBJ2-1 provide the parts outside the CDR3, is KAGVTQTPRYLIKTRGQQVTLSCSPISGHRSVSWYQQTPGQGLQFLFEYFSETQRNKGNFPGRFSGRQFSNSRSEMNVSTLELGDSALYLCASSLVSGSRIYNEQFFGPGTRLTVL.

The chain carries TRBV5-5 and TRBJ2-3, with TRBD2 identical over 11 bases. The CDR3 extends over 16 amino acids. Per the germline V gene, CDR1 is SGHKS and CDR2 is YYEKEE (reference sequence). Losses at the gene ends were 3 bases for V and 2 bases for J; bases not matched to a gene: 5. The CDR3 DNA reads as TGTGCCAGCAGCTGGGGGACTAGCGGCCACACAGATACGCAGTATTTT. Translating gives CASSWGTSGHTDTQYF.

This chain joins TRBV3-1 (or the pseudogene TRBV3-2) and TRBJ2-3; 7 nucleotides match TRBD2. The J segment lost 4 bases and the V segment lost 4 bases, leaving 2 bases of the junction unmatched. This CDR3 comprises 13 residues. The germline V gene encodes CDR1 LGHDT and CDR2 YNNKEL (reference sequence). CDR3 sequence reads: CASSLLAADTQYF. In DNA, the CDR3 is TGTGCCAGCAGCCTCCTAGCGGCAGATACGCAGTATTTT.

This clone was observed a single time. The chain is built from TRBV10-3 and TRBJ2-7; 12 bases agree with TRBD2. Per germline, CDR1 ENHRY and CDR2 SYGVKD. Germline trimming cut 6 bases from V and 3 bases from J; bases unmatched to any gene: 9. This CDR3 is built from 16 residues. The CDR3 coding sequence is TGTGCCATCAGACGAGGACTAGCGGGGATGCACTACGAGCAGTACTTC. Encoded protein: CAIRRGLAGMHYEQYF.

V usage is TRBV9 and J usage is TRBJ2-1; a possible D gene is TRBD2 (6 bases). There are 15 residues in the CDR3. Per the germline V gene, CDR1 is SGDLS and CDR2 is YYNGEE. V was clipped by 4 bases and J by 0 bases, with 11 bases between them. The CDR3: CASSPRGSSYNEQFF. CDR3 nucleotide sequence: TGTGCCAGCAGCCCCCGGGGGAGCTCCTACAATGAGCAGTTCTTC.

This clone was counted a few times. The chain joins TRBV19 to TRBJ2-3; maybe TRBD2 (6 bases). Germline CDR1 reads LNHDA; CDR2 reads SQIVND (reference sequence). Trimming removed 10 bases at V and 6 bases at J, with 14 bases between. The CDR3 contains 12 residues. The CDR3, as DNA: TGTGCCACCGCGGGACCTACGGATACGCAGTATTTT. Its translation: CATAGPTDTQYF.